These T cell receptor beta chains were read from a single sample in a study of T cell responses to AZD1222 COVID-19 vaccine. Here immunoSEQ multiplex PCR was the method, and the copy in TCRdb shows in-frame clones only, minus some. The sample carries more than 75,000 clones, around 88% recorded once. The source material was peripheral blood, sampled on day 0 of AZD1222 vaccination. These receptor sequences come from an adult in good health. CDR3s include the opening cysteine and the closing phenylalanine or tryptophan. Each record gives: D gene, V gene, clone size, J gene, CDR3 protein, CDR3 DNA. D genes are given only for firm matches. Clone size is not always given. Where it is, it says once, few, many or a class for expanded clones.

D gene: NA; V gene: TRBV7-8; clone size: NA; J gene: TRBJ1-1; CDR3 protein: CASSFLGFRFTEAFF; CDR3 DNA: TGTGCCAGCAGCTTTTTGGGTTTTAGGTTCACTGAAGCTTTCTTT
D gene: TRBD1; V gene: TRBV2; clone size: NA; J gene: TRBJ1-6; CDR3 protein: CATDRGNNSPLHF; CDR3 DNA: TGTGCCACCGACAGGGGGAATAATTCACCCCTCCACTTT
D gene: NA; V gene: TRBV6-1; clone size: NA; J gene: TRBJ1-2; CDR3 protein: CASSERNQGGGYTF; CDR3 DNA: TGTGCCAGCAGTGAACGGAACCAGGGTGGGGGCTACACCTTC
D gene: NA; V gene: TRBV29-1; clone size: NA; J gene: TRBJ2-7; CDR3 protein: CSVASMGLSYEQYF; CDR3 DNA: TGCAGCGTAGCTAGCATGGGGTTATCCTACGAGCAGTACTTC
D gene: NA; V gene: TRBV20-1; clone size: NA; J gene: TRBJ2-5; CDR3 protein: CSARKKETQYF; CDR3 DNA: TGCAGTGCTAGGAAGAAAGAGACCCAGTACTTC
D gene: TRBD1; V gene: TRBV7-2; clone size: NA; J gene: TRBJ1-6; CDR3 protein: CASSFWTGRYNSPLHF; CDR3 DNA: TGTGCCAGCAGCTTCTGGACAGGGCGCTATAATTCACCCCTCCACTTT
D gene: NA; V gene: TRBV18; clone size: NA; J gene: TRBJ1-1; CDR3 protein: CASSPGDLLEAFF; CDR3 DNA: TGTGCCAGCTCACCAGGGGATCTCCTTGAAGCTTTCTTT
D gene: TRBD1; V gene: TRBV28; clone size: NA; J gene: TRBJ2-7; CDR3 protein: CASSLRQGASYEQYF; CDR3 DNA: TGTGCCAGCAGTTTACGGCAGGGGGCGTCCTACGAGCAGTACTTC
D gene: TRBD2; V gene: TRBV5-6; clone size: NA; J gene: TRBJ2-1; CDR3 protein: CASSSGTSGRSSYNEQFF; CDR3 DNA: TGTGCCAGCAGCTCCGGGACTAGCGGGAGGAGCTCCTACAATGAGCAGTTCTTC
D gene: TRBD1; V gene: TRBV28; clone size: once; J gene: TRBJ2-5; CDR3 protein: CATTTGGVGETQYF; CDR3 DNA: TGTGCCACTACGACAGGGGGCGTCGGGGAGACCCAGTACTTC
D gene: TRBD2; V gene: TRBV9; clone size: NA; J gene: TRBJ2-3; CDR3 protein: CASSVGTSGEGTDTQYF; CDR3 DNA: TGTGCCAGCAGCGTAGGTACTAGCGGGGAGGGTACAGATACGCAGTATTTT
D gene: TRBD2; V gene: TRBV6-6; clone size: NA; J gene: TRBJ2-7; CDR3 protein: CASSSFGTSRVYEQYF; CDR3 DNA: TGTGCCAGCAGTTCCTTTGGGACTAGCAGGGTGTACGAGCAGTACTTC
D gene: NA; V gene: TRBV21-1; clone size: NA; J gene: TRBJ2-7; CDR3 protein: CASSARDRGTWDEQYF; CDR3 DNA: TGTGCCAGCAGCGCCCGGGACAGGGGTACCTGGGACGAGCAGTACTTC
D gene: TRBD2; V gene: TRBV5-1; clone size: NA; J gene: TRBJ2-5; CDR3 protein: CASSLEIAGGGETQYF; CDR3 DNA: TGCGCCAGCAGCTTAGAAATAGCGGGAGGAGGGGAGACCCAGTACTTC
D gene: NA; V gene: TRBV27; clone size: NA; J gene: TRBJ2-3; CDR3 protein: CASSLLSGAADTQYF; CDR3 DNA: TGTGCCAGCAGTTTATTGTCAGGGGCAGCAGATACGCAGTATTTT
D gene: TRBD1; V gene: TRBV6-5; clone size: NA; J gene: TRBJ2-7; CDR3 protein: CATGQGAIYEQYF; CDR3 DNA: TGTGCCACCGGACAGGGGGCGATTTACGAGCAGTACTTC
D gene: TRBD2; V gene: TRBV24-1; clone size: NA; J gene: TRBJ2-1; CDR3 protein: CATSETSGSGPYNEQFF; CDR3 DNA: TGTGCCACCAGTGAGACTAGCGGGTCAGGGCCCTACAATGAGCAGTTCTTC
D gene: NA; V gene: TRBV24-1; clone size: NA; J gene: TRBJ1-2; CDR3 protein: CATAPSGKGSGYGYTF; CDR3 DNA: TGTGCCACAGCGCCATCCGGGAAGGGGTCGGGCTATGGCTACACCTTC
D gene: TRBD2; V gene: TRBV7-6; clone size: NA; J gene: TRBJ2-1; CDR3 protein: CASSSSSGRGYEQFF; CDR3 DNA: TGTGCCAGCAGCTCCTCTAGCGGGAGGGGTTATGAGCAGTTCTTC
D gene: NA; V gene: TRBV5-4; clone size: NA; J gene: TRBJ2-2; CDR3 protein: CASSLGQGGIIGELFF; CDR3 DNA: TGTGCCAGCAGCTTGGGGCAGGGAGGAATTATCGGGGAGCTGTTTTTT
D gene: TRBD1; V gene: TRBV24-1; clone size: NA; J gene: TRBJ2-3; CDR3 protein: CATADRAATDTQYF; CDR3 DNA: TGTGCCACCGCCGACAGGGCCGCCACAGATACGCAGTATTTT
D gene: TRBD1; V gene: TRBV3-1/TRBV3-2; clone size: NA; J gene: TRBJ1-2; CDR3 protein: CASSLSQRTGLYGYTF; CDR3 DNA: TGTGCCAGCAGCCTTTCCCAACGGACAGGGCTCTATGGCTACACCTTC
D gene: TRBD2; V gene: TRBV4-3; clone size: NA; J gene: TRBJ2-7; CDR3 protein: CASSQVAGYSYEQYF; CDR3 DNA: TGCGCCAGCAGCCAAGTAGCGGGGTACTCCTACGAGCAGTACTTC
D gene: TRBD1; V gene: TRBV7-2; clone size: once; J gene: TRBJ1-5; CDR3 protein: CASSEFSGTAESNQPQHF; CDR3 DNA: TGTGCCAGCAGCGAATTTTCGGGGACAGCTGAAAGCAATCAGCCCCAGCATTTT
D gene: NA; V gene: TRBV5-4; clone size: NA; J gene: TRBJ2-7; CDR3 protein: CASSLGPGAGEQYF; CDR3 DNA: TGTGCCAGCAGCTTGGGTCCGGGGGCGGGGGAGCAGTACTTC
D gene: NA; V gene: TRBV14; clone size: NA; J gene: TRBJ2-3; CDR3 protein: CASSQQTGSTDTQYF; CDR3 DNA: TGTGCCAGCAGCCAACAAACAGGGTCCACAGATACGCAGTATTTT
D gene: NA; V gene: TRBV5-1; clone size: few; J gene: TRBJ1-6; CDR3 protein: CASSFNENSPLHF; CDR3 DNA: TGCGCCAGCAGCTTCAATGAGAATTCACCCCTCCACTTT
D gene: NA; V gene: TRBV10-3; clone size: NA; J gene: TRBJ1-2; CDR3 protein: CAISERGTDSYTF; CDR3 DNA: TGTGCCATCAGTGAGAGGGGGACGGACTCCTACACCTTC
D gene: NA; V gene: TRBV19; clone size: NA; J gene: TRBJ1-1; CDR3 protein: CASSMGGAEYTEAFF; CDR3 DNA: TGTGCCAGTAGTATGGGGGGGGCCGAGTACACTGAAGCTTTCTTT
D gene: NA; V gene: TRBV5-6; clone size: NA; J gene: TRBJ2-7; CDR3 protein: CASGTYEQYF; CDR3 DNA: TGTGCCAGCGGTACCTACGAGCAGTACTTC
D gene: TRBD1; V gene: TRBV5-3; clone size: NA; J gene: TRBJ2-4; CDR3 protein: CARSLLTGRTNIQYF; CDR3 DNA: TGTGCCAGAAGCTTGTTGACAGGGAGAACAAACATTCAGTACTTC
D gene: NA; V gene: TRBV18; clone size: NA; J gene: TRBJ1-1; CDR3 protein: CASSPRGAVGEAFF; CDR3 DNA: TGTGCCAGCTCACCTAGAGGCGCCGTTGGTGAAGCTTTCTTT
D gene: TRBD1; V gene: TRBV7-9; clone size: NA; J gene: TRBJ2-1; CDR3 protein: CASSTRDRDEQFF; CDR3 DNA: TGTGCCAGCAGCACCCGGGACAGGGATGAGCAGTTCTTC
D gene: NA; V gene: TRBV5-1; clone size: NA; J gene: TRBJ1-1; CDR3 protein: CASSFRPTTTEAFF; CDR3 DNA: TGCGCCAGCAGTTTTAGACCAACCACCACTGAAGCTTTCTTT
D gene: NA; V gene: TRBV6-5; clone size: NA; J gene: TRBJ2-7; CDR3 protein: CASKFAYEQYF; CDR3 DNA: TGTGCCAGCAAGTTTGCCTACGAGCAGTACTTC
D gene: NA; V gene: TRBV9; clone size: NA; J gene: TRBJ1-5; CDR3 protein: CASSAHSGGQPQHF; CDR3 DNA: TGTGCCAGCAGCGCTCACTCCGGCGGTCAGCCCCAGCATTTT
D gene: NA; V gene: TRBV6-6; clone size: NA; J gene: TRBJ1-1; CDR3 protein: CASSYLGNTEAFF; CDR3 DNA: TGTGCCAGCAGTTATCTGGGGAACACTGAAGCTTTCTTT
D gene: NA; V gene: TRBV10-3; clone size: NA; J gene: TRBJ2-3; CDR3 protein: CAISGSNTDTQYF; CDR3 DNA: TGTGCCATCAGTGGGAGCAATACAGATACGCAGTATTTT
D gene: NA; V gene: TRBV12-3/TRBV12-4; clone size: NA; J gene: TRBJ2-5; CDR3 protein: CASSFYRQETQYF; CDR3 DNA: TGTGCCAGCAGTTTCTACAGACAAGAGACCCAGTACTTC
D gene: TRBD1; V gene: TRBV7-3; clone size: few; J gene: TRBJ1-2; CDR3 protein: CASSPQGQGYGYTF; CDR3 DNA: TGTGCCAGCAGCCCCCAGGGACAGGGCTATGGCTACACCTTC
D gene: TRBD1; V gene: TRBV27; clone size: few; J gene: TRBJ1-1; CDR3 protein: CASSLRQGGTEAFF; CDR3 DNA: TGTGCCAGCAGCCTCCGACAGGGCGGCACTGAAGCTTTCTTT
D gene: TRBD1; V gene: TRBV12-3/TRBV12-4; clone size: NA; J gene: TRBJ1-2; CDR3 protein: CASSPQGALGYTF; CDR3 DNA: TGTGCCAGCAGTCCACAGGGGGCGCTTGGCTACACCTTC